Below, 26 T cell receptor beta chains from the same sample are listed, as sequenced in a study of CD8 T cells in Susac syndrome. An amount of RNA that ranged from roughly 0.45 to 1 ug was reverse transcribed with random hexamers. MiXCR, applied by TCRdb to the immunoSEQ multiplex PCR reads, yields one record per CDR3 protein. The sample lists about 130,000 distinct CDR3 sequences; 95% were seen once. The specimen sequenced was CD8+ T cells from PBMCs. These receptor sequences come from a human donor with Susac syndrome.

The genes are TRBV11-2 and TRBJ2-4; the D is unclear. This CDR3 region has 17 residues. Germline CDR1 SGHAT, CDR2 FQNNGV. Trimming removed 2 bases at V and 1 base at J, with 15 bases between. Here the CDR3 DNA reads TGTGCCAGCAGCTTAATAATGGCCTCTCGGGCCAAAAACATTCAGTACTTC. Amino acid sequence: CASSLIMASRAKNIQYF.

This clonotype has just one count. The chain is built from TRBV30 and TRBJ1-1; unclear D gene. V dropped 5 bases and J dropped 4 bases, with 11 bases sitting between them. The CDR3 covers 12 residues. Germline CDR1 reads GTSNPN; CDR2 reads SVGIG (reference sequence). CDR3 DNA sequence: TGTGCCTGGGGTCCGAAAATCACTGAAGCTTTCTTT. This codes for CAWGPKITEAFF. Together with reference TRBV30 and TRBJ1-1, the CDR3 gives the full variable domain: SQTIHQWPATLVQPVGSPLSLECTVEGTSNPNLYWYRQAAGRGLQLLFYSVGIGQISSEVPQNLSASRPQDRQFILSSKKLLLSDSGFYLCAWGPKITEAFFGQGTRLTVV.

The gene calls are TRBV30 and TRBJ1-2; D gene unclear. The CDR3 has 12 residues. The V end lost 2 bases, the J end lost 4 bases, and 8 bases lay between the germline ends. The germline V gene has CDR1 GTSNPN and CDR2 SVGIG (reference sequence). CDR3 bases: TGTGCCTGGAGTCCGGCGGGCTATGGCTACACCTTC. This codes for CAWSPAGYGYTF.

J is TRBJ2-7 and V is TRBV7-8; tentative D call: TRBD2 (5 bases). The CDR3 contains 14 residues. Germline V CDR1 and CDR2: SGHVS, FQNEAQ. V shed 7 bases and J shed 3 bases, with 16 bases lying between them. CDR3 residues: CASTTDKRSYEQYF. The CDR3, as DNA: TGTGCCAGCACCACAGACAAGCGGAGCTACGAGCAGTACTTC.

The chain has TRBV27 and TRBJ2-2, with D uncertain. The CDR3 has 14 residues. Trimming removed 5 bases at V and 4 bases at J, with 11 bases between. Germline-derived CDR1 and CDR2 are MNHEY and SMNVEV (reference sequence). The CDR3, as DNA: TGTGCCAGCAGTCCCGGGTCTATCACCGGGGAGCTGTTTTTT. Translating gives CASSPGSITGELFF.

The chain uses TRBV28 and TRBJ2-1, with 8 bases that match TRBD1. The CDR3 has 15 amino acids. Germline CDR1 and CDR2: MDHEN and SYDVKM. The J segment lost 5 bases and the V segment lost 3 bases, leaving 6 bases of the junction unmatched. The CDR3 here is CASSFWTGPDNEQFF. The DNA of the CDR3 is TGTGCCAGCAGTTTCTGGACAGGGCCGGACAATGAGCAGTTCTTC.

For this clonotype: An end of the junction does not agree with germline; a read error may underlie this. The V call is TRBV5-1, the J call TRBJ1-2; the D is unclear. Germline V gene sequence: CDR1 SGHRS, CDR2 YFSETQ. The CDR3 length is 8 residues. The CDR3 here is CASSPPHF. Here the CDR3 DNA reads TGCGCCAGCAGCCCGCCTCATTTC. The variable domain in full, completed from reference TRBV5-1 and TRBJ1-2, reads KAGVTQTPRYLIKTRGQQVTLSCSPISGHRSVSWYQQTPGQGLQFLFEYFSETQRNKGNFPGRFSGRQFSNSRSEMNVSTLELGDSALYLCASSPPHFGSGTRLTVV.

This chain joins TRBV4-2 and TRBJ2-7, with a weak D call TRBD1 (6 bases). CDR3 size: 14 residues. The V end lost 5 bases, the J end lost 6 bases, and 17 bases lay between the germline ends. In germline, CDR1 is LGHNA, CDR2 YNFKEQ. CDR3 region: CASSDKTGPSEQYF. The CDR3 coding sequence is TGTGCCAGCAGCGACAAGACAGGCCCTAGCGAGCAGTACTTC.

The chain uses TRBV6-1 and TRBJ2-2; 8 nucleotides match TRBD2. With V trimmed by 6 bases and J by 6 bases, 6 bases remained unmatched. The CDR3 runs to 14 residues. Per germline, CDR1 MNHNS and CDR2 SASEGT. The CDR3 sequence: CASRASGRSGELFF. CDR3 coding DNA: TGTGCCAGCAGGGCTAGCGGGCGGTCCGGGGAGCTGTTTTTT.

Only one count was recorded for this clonotype. V and J are TRBV9 and TRBJ2-5; 9 nucleotides align to TRBD2. The J segment lost 9 bases and the V segment lost 0 bases, leaving 9 bases of the junction unmatched. The CDR3 runs 15 residues. Germline V CDR1 and CDR2: SGDLS, YYNGEE. The CDR3, as DNA: TGTGCCAGCAGCGTAGCTAGCGGGACCGGGACGCCCCAGTACTTC. Translation gives CASSVASGTGTPQYF.

The V and J genes are TRBV15 and TRBJ1-5; D ambiguous. The length of the CDR3 is 14 residues. Deletions cut 0 bases from V and 7 bases from J, with 10 bases between. Germline CDR1 is LNHNV and CDR2 is YYDKDF (reference sequence). Written as DNA, the CDR3 is TGTGCCACCAGCAGAGATGTGGGGTTCCAGCCCCAGCATTTT. Protein: CATSRDVGFQPQHF.

In this sample, this clonotype turned up once. The chain recombines TRBV19 with TRBJ2-7; D not certain. CDR3 size: 11 residues. V was shortened by 8 bases and J by 4 bases, with 9 bases between the two germline ends. Germline CDR1 and CDR2: LNHDA and SQIVND (reference sequence). CDR3 sequence (DNA): TGTGCCAGTGGGCCGAATTACGAGCAGTACTTC. It codes for CASGPNYEQYF.

This chain links TRBV7-2 with TRBJ2-7, with 8 bases identical to TRBD2. After removal of 4 bases from V and 3 bases from J, the junction contained 5 bases not matched to a gene. This CDR3 has 14 amino acids. The germline V gene encodes CDR1 SGHTA and CDR2 FQGNSA. This CDR3 reads CASSWEAGDYEQYF. CDR3 DNA: TGTGCCAGCAGCTGGGAAGCGGGAGACTACGAGCAGTACTTC.

The rearrangement links TRBV9 to TRBJ1-2, with a weak D call TRBD1 (5 bases). Germline CDR1 is SGDLS and CDR2 is YYNGEE. The length of the CDR3 is 14 residues. Deletions cut 3 bases from V and 7 bases from J, with 16 bases between. This CDR3 is CASSGTGTWGGYTF. The CDR3 nucleotides read TGTGCCAGCAGCGGAACCGGGACCTGGGGTGGCTACACCTTC.

The V call is TRBV19, the J call TRBJ1-2, with D perhaps TRBD1 (5 bases). The V and J ends lost 3 bases and 4 bases respectively, with 12 bases between them. Germline V gene data show CDR1 as LNHDA and CDR2 as SQIVND (reference sequence). This CDR3 comprises 14 residues. Written as DNA, the CDR3 is TGTGCCAGTAGTATGGGGACCGGAGGCTATGGCTACACCTTC. Translated, it gives CASSMGTGGYGYTF. Together with reference TRBV19 and TRBJ1-2, the CDR3 gives the full variable domain: DGGITQSPKYLFRKEGQNVTLSCEQNLNHDAMYWYRQDPGQGLRLIYYSQIVNDFQKGDIAEGYSVSREKKESFPLTVTSAQKNPTAFYLCASSMGTGGYGYTFGSGTRLTVV.

This chain links TRBV30 with TRBJ2-1, with D hard to call. V gave up 0 bases and J gave up 5 bases, with 2 bases separating them. The germline gives CDR1 GTSNPN, CDR2 SVGIG (reference sequence). The CDR3 sequence is 11 residues long. CDR3: CAWSVHNEQFF. The CDR3 DNA reads TGTGCCTGGAGTGTACACAATGAGCAGTTCTTC.

This rearrangement joins TRBV4-1 to TRBJ1-1, with 8 bases lining up with TRBD1. V lost 3 bases, J lost 1 base, and 4 bases stayed unmatched. CDR1 and CDR2 from the germline V gene are MGHRA and YSYEKL. This CDR3 has 15 residues. This CDR3 is CASSQTGQANTEAFF. Written as DNA, the CDR3 is TGCGCCAGCAGCCAGACGGGACAGGCGAACACTGAAGCTTTCTTT.

The chain carries TRBV29-1 and TRBJ1-1; 7 bases line up with TRBD1. J lost 6 bases, V lost 6 bases, and 4 bases had no gene match. Germline CDR1 is SQVTM and CDR2 is ANQGSEA. The CDR3 runs 11 residues. The CDR3 loop is CSVPQGAEAFF. CDR3 bases: TGCAGCGTACCCCAGGGGGCTGAAGCTTTCTTT.

V and J are TRBV20-1 and TRBJ2-5; D is ambiguous. Per the germline V gene, CDR1 is DFQATT and CDR2 is SNEGSKA (reference sequence). The CDR3 length is 13 residues. V was pared by 3 bases and J by 1 base, with 9 bases between. This CDR3 reads CSARERGQETQYF. In nucleotides, the CDR3 is TGCAGTGCTAGGGAGCGAGGCCAAGAGACCCAGTACTTC.

The CDR3 protein is CASSQIRDRGNTGELFF. The DNA for the CDR3 is TGTGCCAGCAGCCAAATCCGGGACAGGGGCAACACCGGGGAGCTGTTTTTT. The chain carries TRBV3-1 and TRBJ2-2; TRBD1 matches 10 bases. Germline CDR1 and CDR2: LGHDT and YNNKEL (reference sequence). This CDR3 contains 17 residues. Trimming at V came to 2 bases and at J to 2 bases, leaving 5 bases not matched to a gene. The entire variable domain, with the rest obtained from reference TRBV3-1 and TRBJ2-2, is as follows: DTAVSQTPKYLVTQMGNDKSIKCEQNLGHDTMYWYKQDSKKFLKIMFSYNNKELIINETVPNRFSPKSPDKAHLNLHINSLELGDSAVYFCASSQIRDRGNTGELFFGEGSRLTVL.

The V and J genes are TRBV5-1 and TRBJ2-7, with D unresolved. The CDR3 contains 14 residues. V dropped 0 bases and J dropped 6 bases, with 13 bases sitting between them. The germline gives CDR1 SGHRS, CDR2 YFSETQ. CDR3 in amino acids: CASSLDASPSEQYF. In DNA, the CDR3 is TGCGCCAGCAGCTTGGACGCTTCTCCCTCCGAGCAGTACTTC.

V gene TRBV24-1 combines with J gene TRBJ1-1, with TRBD1 as a possible D gene (6 bases). Between the trimmed V and J ends, which lost 7 bases and 1 base, there was a span of 9 bases. CDR1 and CDR2 (germline): KGHDR, SFDVKD. The CDR3 is 13 amino acids. DNA of the CDR3: TGTGCCACCAGCTCGACAGGGAACACTGAAGCTTTCTTT. Its translation: CATSSTGNTEAFF.

This clonotype has only one observation. V and J are TRBV24-1 and TRBJ2-7, with TRBD1 as a possible D gene (5 bases). The V gene's germline CDR1 is KGHDR and CDR2 SFDVKD. The germline V and J ends were trimmed by 1 base and 4 bases, with 7 bases remaining between them. The CDR3 is 13 amino acids. DNA of the CDR3: TGTGCCACCAGTGATTTCACAGGTTACGAGCAGTACTTC. It encodes CATSDFTGYEQYF.

The rearrangement uses TRBV19 and TRBJ1-1; the D is unclear. The CDR3 extends over 15 amino acids. V dropped 7 bases and J dropped 3 bases, with 18 bases sitting between them. Germline V gene lookup returns CDR1 LNHDA and CDR2 SQIVND (reference sequence). The CDR3 region is CASTLGAMGDTEAFF. The DNA for the CDR3 is TGTGCCAGTACCTTAGGCGCGATGGGAGACACTGAAGCTTTCTTT.

The CDR3 spells CAWREIGRLNTEAFF. The DNA for the CDR3 is TGTGCCTGGAGGGAAATCGGACGGCTGAACACTGAAGCTTTCTTT. This chain uses TRBV30 with TRBJ1-1, with D uncertain. Germline V lookup: CDR1 GTSNPN, CDR2 SVGIG (reference sequence). Between the trimmed V and J ends, which lost 3 bases and 0 bases, there was a span of 14 bases. The CDR3 length is 15 residues.

This rearrangement joins TRBV9 to TRBJ2-3; TRBD2 matches at 9 bases. Trimming took 6 bases from V and 4 from J; bases not matched to a gene: 18. The CDR3 covers 18 residues. Germline V gene lookup returns CDR1 SGDLS and CDR2 YYNGEE. This chain's CDR3 is CASNQNPTSGDSADTQYF. Here the CDR3 DNA reads TGTGCCAGCAACCAAAATCCGACTAGCGGAGATTCGGCAGATACGCAGTATTTT.